This T cell receptor (beta chain) was sequenced for a study of early T cells in non-severe SARS-CoV-2 infection. Study-level information: RNA in bulk from unsorted whole blood was sequenced, and chains were unpaired. Findings and limits, study-wide: Using VDJdb, the matching emphasized anti-spike CD8 responses while missing private and CD4 specificities.

The TCR library protocol attached unique molecular identifiers to the individual cDNA molecules. Via MiXCR, TCRdb re-called the 5' RACE reads, giving one row per CDR3 protein. The sample carries about 21,000 distinct CDR3 sequences, about 4.4% recorded once. The table lists this clonotype with many counts. The antigen remains undetermined. Germline V lookup: CDR1 SGHTA, CDR2 FQGNSA. Trimming took off 6 bases at V and 6 bases at J, with 15 bases between the two ends. The CDR3 contains 14 residues. This chain uses TRBV7-2 with TRBJ1-5; tentative D call: TRBD1 (6 bases). The specimen sequenced was whole blood. The TCR was taken from an adult who was a healthcare worker with PCR-confirmed SARS-CoV-2 infection or an uninfected control (not recorded which). This chain's CDR3 is CASSPGAAGQPQHF. In nucleotides, the CDR3 is TGTGCCAGCAGTCCAGGGGCCGCGGGTCAGCCCCAGCATTTT.